Below, 15 T cell receptor beta chains from the same sample are listed, as sequenced in a study of CD8 T cells in ankylosing spondylitis. TCRdb itself ran the 5' RACE reads through MiXCR, one entry per CDR3 protein. There are approximately 340,000 distinct CDR3 sequences in the sample; roughly 15% occur only once, and approximately 1% lies in the top ten. Sequences were obtained from blood, either unsorted or a sorted T cell fraction (not recorded which). The receptors were gathered from a male donor with ankylosing spondylitis or in good health (not recorded which).

The table lists this clonotype with a few counts. The chain has TRBV20-1 and TRBJ2-1; no definite D call. The V end was cut by 1 base, the J end by 5 bases, with 9 bases between. Germline CDR1 and CDR2: DFQATT and SNEGSKA (reference sequence). The CDR3 totals 13 residues. CDR3: CSARARLNNEQFF. As DNA, the CDR3 is TGCAGTGCTAGAGCGCGACTCAACAATGAGCAGTTCTTC.

This clonotype has more than one count but fewer than ten. The V and J genes are TRBV19 and TRBJ1-1; D call uncertain. The CDR3 runs 17 residues. Germline lookup yields CDR1 LNHDA and CDR2 SQIVND (reference sequence). V lost 2 bases and J 4 bases, leaving 20 bases between the germline ends. CDR3 residues: CASSINLGPGLSTEAFF. The CDR3 DNA is TGTGCCAGTAGTATAAATCTAGGACCGGGTCTGAGCACTGAAGCTTTCTTT.

The chain uses TRBV20-1 and TRBJ1-5, with D possibly matching TRBD1 (6 bases). The CDR3 is 15 residues long. Germline V lookup: CDR1 DFQATT, CDR2 SNEGSKA (reference sequence). V was cut by 0 bases and J by 6 bases, with 15 bases left in between. CDR3 protein: CSARDLRGSGQPQHF. CDR3 coding DNA: TGCAGTGCTAGAGATCTGAGGGGGTCCGGTCAGCCCCAGCATTTT.

This chain links TRBV7-9 with TRBJ2-7; possibly TRBD2 for D (6 bases). CDR1 SEHNR and CDR2 FQNEAQ come from the germline V gene (reference sequence). V was trimmed by 4 bases and J by 6 bases, leaving 19 bases between them. The length of the CDR3 is 15 residues. CDR3 region: CASSSGEVGRTEQYF. CDR3 DNA: TGTGCCAGCAGCTCCGGGGAGGTAGGACGGACCGAGCAGTACTTC.

CDR3 protein: CASSYSWTNQETQYF. The CDR3 bases are TGTGCCAGCAGTTACTCGTGGACCAACCAAGAGACCCAGTACTTC. The chain carries TRBV6-5 and TRBJ2-5; no firm D call. Germline V CDR1 and CDR2: MNHEY, SVGAGI. V shed 0 bases and J shed 0 bases, with 8 bases lying between them. The CDR3 has 15 amino acids.

V and J are TRBV7-9 and TRBJ2-4; either TRBD1 or TRBD2 may supply D (5 bases each). Germline V gene lookup returns CDR1 SEHNR and CDR2 FQNEAQ (reference sequence). This CDR3 comprises 16 residues. V lost 5 bases, J lost 8 bases, and 22 bases lay in between. CDR3 sequence: CASSRRGDEGGDIQYF. CDR3 nucleotide sequence: TGTGCCAGCAGCCGGAGAGGGGACGAGGGTGGGGACATTCAGTACTTC.

This chain uses TRBV11-2 with TRBJ2-1, with 7 nucleotides matching TRBD2. Germline trimming cut 0 bases from V and 2 bases from J; bases unmatched to any gene: 10. From germline, CDR1 is SGHAT and CDR2 FQNNGV. CDR3 length: 18 residues. The CDR3 nucleotides are TGTGCCAGCAGCTTAGATACCTTTAGCGGGCACCCCTACAATGAGCAGTTCTTC. Translation gives CASSLDTFSGHPYNEQFF.

This clonotype occurred a few times. The chain carries TRBV4-2 and TRBJ1-2; D uncertain. Germline V lookup: CDR1 LGHNA, CDR2 YNFKEQ. The CDR3 loop spans 14 amino acids. Trimming removed 0 bases from V and 2 bases from J, with 7 bases in between. CDR3 in amino acids: CASSQEGFNYGYTF. CDR3 nucleotide sequence: TGTGCCAGCAGCCAAGAAGGGTTCAACTATGGCTACACCTTC.

The gene calls are TRBV15 and TRBJ2-1, with TRBD2 matching 8 bases. The CDR3 has 16 amino acids. Germline assignment: CDR1 LNHNV and CDR2 YYDKDF (reference sequence). V lost 1 base to trimming and J lost 7 bases; unmatched junction nucleotides: 9. CDR3 nucleotide sequence: TGTGCCACCAGCAGAGCTGGGACTAGAGGGGAGAATGAGCAGTTCTTC. Translation: CATSRAGTRGENEQFF.

Written as DNA, the CDR3 is TGTGCCAGCAGTGAAGAGCTTAAGGGGAACACTGAAGCTTTCTTT. Translating it yields CASSEELKGNTEAFF. The V and J genes are TRBV2 and TRBJ1-1; D call uncertain. The V end lost 1 base, the J end lost 1 base, and 10 bases lay between the germline ends. CDR1 SNHLY and CDR2 FYNNEI come from the germline V gene. CDR3 length equals 15 residues.

The rearrangement joins TRBV20-1 to TRBJ2-7; maybe TRBD1 (5 bases). Trimming cost V 0 bases and J 4 bases, with 19 bases left between them. The CDR3 covers 16 residues. The V gene's germline CDR1 is DFQATT and CDR2 SNEGSKA (reference sequence). The CDR3 DNA is TGCAGTGCTAGAGACCCCGGACAAATAGGCTCGTACGAGCAGTACTTC. Its protein is CSARDPGQIGSYEQYF.

This chain connects TRBV7-2 to TRBJ2-5; 7 bases map to TRBD1. Germline CDR1 is SGHTA and CDR2 is FQGNSA. The CDR3 spans 13 residues. Unmatched junction bases numbered 4, after V lost 5 bases and J lost 4 bases. CDR3 sequence (DNA): TGTGCCAGCAGCCAGGGGGTTGCAGAGACCCAGTACTTC. It specifies CASSQGVAETQYF.

This clonotype appeared many times. This chain joins TRBV7-2 and TRBJ1-2, with 7 bases fitting TRBD1. Germline V lookup: CDR1 SGHTA, CDR2 FQGNSA. V lost 4 bases to trimming and J lost 3 bases; unmatched junction nucleotides: 5. The CDR3 consists of 14 residues. Written as DNA, the CDR3 is TGTGCCAGCAGCTCGTTGACAGGGTACTATGGCTACACCTTC. Translating it yields CASSSLTGYYGYTF.

The chain couples TRBV2 to TRBJ1-1; D is unresolved. The germline gives CDR1 SNHLY, CDR2 FYNNEI. The CDR3 runs to 13 residues. V was pared by 4 bases and J by 5 bases, with 11 bases between. DNA of the CDR3: TGTGCCAGCAGTGGAGAGGCTGGGACTGAAGCTTTCTTT. This sequence encodes CASSGEAGTEAFF.

J is TRBJ2-7 and V is TRBV5-5; TRBD1 aligns across 9 bases. CDR3 length equals 14 residues. Trimming cost V 4 bases and J 4 bases; bases outside gene matches: 6. Germline CDR1 is SGHKS and CDR2 is YYEKEE (reference sequence). The DNA for the CDR3 is TGTGCCAGCAGCAGACGGGACAGGGAATACGAGCAGTACTTC. It encodes CASSRRDREYEQYF.